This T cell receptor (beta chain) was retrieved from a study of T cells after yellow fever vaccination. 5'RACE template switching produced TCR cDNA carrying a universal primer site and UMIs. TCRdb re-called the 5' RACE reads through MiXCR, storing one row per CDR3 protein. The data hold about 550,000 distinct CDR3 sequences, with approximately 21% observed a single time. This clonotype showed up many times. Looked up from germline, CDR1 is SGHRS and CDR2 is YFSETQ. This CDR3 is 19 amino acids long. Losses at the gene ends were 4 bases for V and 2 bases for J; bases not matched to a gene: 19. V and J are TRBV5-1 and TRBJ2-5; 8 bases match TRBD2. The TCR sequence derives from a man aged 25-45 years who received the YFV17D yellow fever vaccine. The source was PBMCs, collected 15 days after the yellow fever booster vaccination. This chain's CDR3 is CASSGRGGVALTSQETQYF. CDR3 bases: TGCGCCAGCAGCGGCCGGGGGGGCGTAGCCCTCACTTCGCAAGAGACCCAGTACTTC.